The clone carrying this T cell receptor beta chain was observed a few times. Its antigen remains unknown. Trimming cost V 7 bases and J 0 bases; bases outside gene matches: 8. From germline, CDR1 is SQVTM and CDR2 ANQGSEA. The CDR3 loop spans 15 amino acids. This entry is derived from a study of response to subunit inactivated influenza vaccine. Study-wide points: The study's authors posited that every seasonal influenza vaccination enlists few new T cells.

Each CDR3 protein gets one entry after TCRdb re-called the RT-PCR reads with MiXCR. This sample has almost 600,000 distinct CDR3 sequences, with about 15% found just once. This chain links TRBV29-1 with TRBJ2-2; 7 bases are shared with TRBD1. The TCR sequence derives from a man in his fifties or sixties who received an inactivated influenza vaccine. The sequences come from PBMCs from blood, collected 11 to 12 days after vaccination. CDR3 loop: CSAGTESANTGELFF. CDR3 DNA sequence: TGCAGCGCCGGGACAGAATCCGCGAACACCGGGGAGCTGTTTTTT.